This is a list of T cell receptor beta chains from one sample in a study of T cell responses to AZD1222 COVID-19 vaccine. The assay was immunoSEQ multiplex PCR, and TCRdb's table has in-frame clones only and misses some. This table holds 80,000 or so clones, nearly 90% found once. This specimen was peripheral blood, taken on day 0 of AZD1222 vaccination. The receptors were gathered from an adult in good health. CDR3s include the opening cysteine and the closing phenylalanine or tryptophan. D genes are given only for firm matches. Clone size is stated in some rows and not others, as once, few, many or a class when expanded.

v_call: TRBV30
j_call: TRBJ1-2
d_call: TRBD1
clone_size: NA
cdr3_nt: TGTGCCTGGAGTCGACAGGGGGGACCCTATGGCTACACCTTC
cdr3_aa: CAWSRQGGPYGYTF

v_call: TRBV19
j_call: TRBJ2-3
d_call: TRBD1
clone_size: NA
cdr3_nt: TGTGCCAGTAGTATCGGACAGGGGGCAGATACGCAGTATTTT
cdr3_aa: CASSIGQGADTQYF

v_call: TRBV19
j_call: TRBJ1-3
d_call: TRBD1
clone_size: NA
cdr3_nt: TGTGCCAGCGGTCACAGGGGGAATATACGAAACACCATATATTTT
cdr3_aa: CASGHRGNIRNTIYF

v_call: TRBV19
j_call: TRBJ1-1
d_call: NA
clone_size: once
cdr3_nt: TGTGCCAGTAGTACTAGCTTGAACACTGAAGCTTTCTTT
cdr3_aa: CASSTSLNTEAFF

v_call: TRBV27
j_call: TRBJ2-2
d_call: TRBD2
clone_size: NA
cdr3_nt: TGTGCCAGCTGGGACTACACTGCCGGGGAGCTGTTTTTT
cdr3_aa: CASWDYTAGELFF

v_call: TRBV3-1/TRBV3-2
j_call: TRBJ2-5
d_call: TRBD2
clone_size: few
cdr3_nt: TGTGCCAGCAGCCAAGGGACTAGCGGGAGTGGGAGAGAGACCCAGTACTTC
cdr3_aa: CASSQGTSGSGRETQYF

v_call: TRBV4-2
j_call: TRBJ1-1
d_call: TRBD1
clone_size: NA
cdr3_nt: TGTGCCAGCAGCCAAGAAAGGGAAGTGACAGGGAGCGCTGAAGCTTTCTTT
cdr3_aa: CASSQEREVTGSAEAFF

v_call: TRBV5-1
j_call: TRBJ2-5
d_call: NA
clone_size: NA
cdr3_nt: TGCGCCAGCAGCTGGTATCAAGAGACCCAGTACTTC
cdr3_aa: CASSWYQETQYF

v_call: TRBV5-1
j_call: TRBJ1-1
d_call: TRBD1
clone_size: NA
cdr3_nt: TGCGCCAGCAGCGCGGAGACAGGGTCTAACACTGAAGCTTTCTTT
cdr3_aa: CASSAETGSNTEAFF

v_call: TRBV18
j_call: TRBJ1-1
d_call: NA
clone_size: NA
cdr3_nt: TGTGCCAGCTCACCGACGTCCGGGGGGGGAGACACTGAAGCTTTCTTT
cdr3_aa: CASSPTSGGGDTEAFF

v_call: TRBV10-2
j_call: TRBJ2-7
d_call: NA
clone_size: NA
cdr3_nt: TGCGCCAGCAGTGCCGAGCGGGCCTACGAGCAGTACTTC
cdr3_aa: CASSAERAYEQYF

v_call: TRBV5-1
j_call: TRBJ1-3
d_call: NA
clone_size: NA
cdr3_nt: TGCGCCAGCAGCTCCGGGGACTCTGGAAACACCATATATTTT
cdr3_aa: CASSSGDSGNTIYF

v_call: TRBV11-2
j_call: TRBJ1-6
d_call: NA
clone_size: NA
cdr3_nt: TGTGCCAGCAGCTTACTGAATTCACCCCTCCACTTT
cdr3_aa: CASSLLNSPLHF

v_call: TRBV7-3
j_call: TRBJ2-2
d_call: NA
clone_size: NA
cdr3_nt: TGTGCCAGCAGCTTAATGGGGGGATCCCCGGCCGGGGAGCTGTTTTTT
cdr3_aa: CASSLMGGSPAGELFF

v_call: TRBV12-3/TRBV12-4
j_call: TRBJ1-5
d_call: NA
clone_size: NA
cdr3_nt: TGTGCCAGCAGCCCCGGGACCCCCCCGACCCAGCATTTT
cdr3_aa: CASSPGTPPTQHF

v_call: TRBV6-2/TRBV6-3
j_call: TRBJ2-7
d_call: TRBD1
clone_size: NA
cdr3_nt: TGTGCCAGCAGTTACTCCGGGGACAGGGCCCTCTTCGAGCAGTACTTC
cdr3_aa: CASSYSGDRALFEQYF

v_call: TRBV12-3/TRBV12-4
j_call: TRBJ2-3
d_call: TRBD2
clone_size: NA
cdr3_nt: TGTGCCAGCAGTTTATGGGGGGGGGATACGCAGTATTTT
cdr3_aa: CASSLWGGDTQYF